Below, 21 T cell receptor beta chains from the same sample are listed, as sequenced in a study of healthy donors' naive CD4 and CD8 T cells. A linear amplification protocol produced the TCR libraries from about 450 ng of total RNA. MiXCR was run by TCRdb on the reads, yielding one entry per CDR3 protein. The table shows 150,000 to 200,000 distinct CDR3 sequences, with nearly 75% occurring only once. The sequenced sample consisted of naive CD4+ and CD8+ T cells sorted from blood, pooled from several donors. Receptors were obtained from a pool of human donors in good health; the sample pools cells from several healthy donors.

The chain uses TRBV12-3 or TRBV12-4 and TRBJ2-3; D remains ambiguous. The CDR3 totals 14 residues. Trimming stripped 4 bases from V and 1 base from J, with 9 bases between. This CDR3 reads CASSSGRGTDTQYF. The CDR3 DNA reads as TGTGCCAGCAGTTCTGGACGAGGCACAGATACGCAGTATTTT.

The gene calls are TRBV6-5 and TRBJ1-4; 8 bases agree with TRBD1. Germline V CDR1 and CDR2: MNHEY, SVGAGI. Trimming cost V 5 bases and J 2 bases; bases outside gene matches: 1. The CDR3 length is 14 residues. The CDR3 DNA reads as TGTGCCAGCAGTGACAGGGGTACTAATGAAAAACTGTTTTTT. Translating gives CASSDRGTNEKLFF.

The rearrangement joins TRBV6-1 to TRBJ2-7, with 9 bases lining up with TRBD1. V shed 0 bases, J shed 1 base, and the junction held 16 bases outside the gene matches. The length of the CDR3 is 20 residues. Germline CDR1 and CDR2: MNHNS and SASEGT. The CDR3 is CASSEAKPGTGKMGSYEQYF. Written as DNA, the CDR3 is TGTGCCAGCAGTGAAGCTAAGCCAGGGACAGGGAAGATGGGGTCCTACGAGCAGTACTTC.

The rearrangement joins TRBV6-6 to TRBJ1-2; D uncertain. The CDR3 covers 12 residues. Trimming stripped 6 bases from V and 5 bases from J, with 10 bases between. Germline V gene data show CDR1 as MNHNY and CDR2 as SVGAGI (reference sequence). CDR3 protein: CASSREAYGYTF. CDR3 DNA sequence: TGTGCCAGCAGCAGAGAGGCTTATGGCTACACCTTC.

The chain is built from TRBV29-1 and TRBJ1-1; a possible D gene is TRBD1 (5 bases). CDR1 SQVTM and CDR2 ANQGSEA come from the germline V gene. The CDR3 has 13 amino acids. V shed 0 bases and J shed 10 bases, with 15 bases lying between them. The DNA of the CDR3 is TGCAGCGTTGAAGATCATGTGGGGGTAGGAGCTTTCTTT. Translation: CSVEDHVGVGAFF. Full variable domain (remainder filled in from reference TRBV29-1 and TRBJ1-1): SAVISQKPSRDICQRGTSLTIQCQVDSQVTMMFWYRQQPGQSLTLIATANQGSEATYESGFVIDKFPISRPNLTFSTLTVSNMSPEDSSIYLCSVEDHVGVGAFFGQGTRLTVV.

The chain is built from TRBV29-1 and TRBJ1-1; 9 bases match TRBD1. CDR3 size: 12 residues. The trim removed 7 bases at V and 7 bases at J, leaving 7 bases unmatched. Germline V gene lookup returns CDR1 SQVTM and CDR2 ANQGSEA. CDR3: CSALTGGVEAFF. CDR3 DNA sequence: TGCAGCGCCCTCACAGGGGGCGTTGAAGCTTTCTTT.

The V call is TRBV12-3 or TRBV12-4, the J call TRBJ2-7, with D unclear. Trimming left V 4 bases short and J 5 bases short, with 9 bases between. The CDR3 spans 12 residues. CDR3 region: CASSSNPNEQYF. In DNA form, the CDR3 reads TGTGCCAGCAGTTCAAACCCCAACGAGCAGTACTTC.

This rearrangement joins TRBV24-1 to TRBJ2-5, with 7 bases that match TRBD2. Germline CDR1 reads KGHDR; CDR2 reads SFDVKD. The CDR3 has 16 residues. V was clipped by 0 bases and J by 0 bases; unmatched bases: 3. CDR3 coding DNA: TGTGCCACCAGTGATTTGACTAGCGCCGACCAAGAGACCCAGTACTTC. As protein: CATSDLTSADQETQYF.

The chain is built from TRBV6-4 and TRBJ2-1, with D tentatively TRBD1 or TRBD2 (5 bases each). CDR3 size: 16 residues. The germline V gene encodes CDR1 MRHNA and CDR2 SNTAGT. The V end lost 4 bases, the J end lost 2 bases, and 15 bases lay between the germline ends. CDR3 protein: CASSAWDEAPYNEQFF. Here the CDR3 DNA reads TGTGCCAGCAGTGCCTGGGACGAGGCCCCCTACAATGAGCAGTTCTTC.

The J gene is TRBJ1-2, the V gene TRBV6-1; D is uncertain. Trimming shortened V by 4 bases and J by 5 bases, and 11 bases separated the two germline ends. The germline CDR1 and CDR2 sequences are MNHNS and SASEGT. The CDR3 covers 13 residues. This CDR3 is CASSVDGEYGYTF. The CDR3 nucleotides read TGTGCCAGCAGTGTCGACGGAGAGTATGGCTACACCTTC.

V usage is TRBV19 and J usage is TRBJ2-6; D not resolved. Deletions cut 9 bases from V and 0 bases from J, with 3 bases between. The CDR3 consists of 12 residues. Germline V lookup: CDR1 LNHDA, CDR2 SQIVND (reference sequence). Here the CDR3 reads CASSSGANVLTF. DNA of the CDR3: TGTGCCAGCAGCTCTGGGGCCAACGTCCTGACTTTC.

The CDR3 here is CSVALGAYEQYF. CDR3 bases: TGCAGCGTCGCCTTGGGCGCCTACGAGCAGTACTTC. V and J are TRBV29-1 and TRBJ2-7; D not resolved. The germline V and J ends were trimmed by 6 bases and 2 bases, with 11 bases remaining between them. The length of the CDR3 is 12 residues. Germline V CDR1 and CDR2: SQVTM, ANQGSEA.

V gene TRBV29-1 combines with J gene TRBJ1-1, with 7 bases aligning to TRBD1. This CDR3 contains 12 residues. The V segment lost 4 bases and the J segment 6 bases; nucleotides outside the gene matches: 5. The germline V gene encodes CDR1 SQVTM and CDR2 ANQGSEA. CDR3 protein: CSVGQGGPEAFF. CDR3 in DNA: TGCAGCGTTGGGCAGGGGGGACCTGAAGCTTTCTTT.

The gene calls are TRBV6-5 and TRBJ1-1, with D perhaps TRBD1 (5 bases). This CDR3 is 16 amino acids long. CDR1 MNHEY and CDR2 SVGAGI come from the germline V gene. V dropped 2 bases and J dropped 4 bases, with 17 bases sitting between them. The CDR3 spells CASSYGDGGWTTEAFF. The CDR3 nucleotides are TGTGCCAGCAGTTACGGGGACGGCGGGTGGACCACTGAAGCTTTCTTT.

J is TRBJ1-5 and V is TRBV20-1, with 9 bases matching TRBD1. CDR3 length equals 13 residues. The junction had 6 bases not matched to a gene; V was cut back by 6 bases and J by 6 bases. Germline V CDR1 and CDR2: DFQATT, SNEGSKA (reference sequence). The chain's CDR3 is CSADRGFGQPQHF. CDR3 in DNA: TGCAGTGCGGACAGGGGTTTCGGTCAGCCCCAGCATTTT.

The V and J genes are TRBV7-8 and TRBJ2-7; 12 positions match TRBD2. Unmatched junction bases numbered 14, after V lost 8 bases and J lost 3 bases. CDR3 length: 17 amino acids. Germline CDR1 and CDR2: SGHVS and FQNEAQ. The CDR3 loop is CASFLRTSGKFGYEQYF. The CDR3 bases are TGTGCCAGCTTCCTCCGGACTAGCGGGAAATTTGGCTACGAGCAGTACTTC.

As to this clonotype: Sequence at one end of the junction differs from germline and may be a read error. This rearrangement joins TRBV12-3 or TRBV12-4 to TRBJ2-3, with D perhaps matching TRBD1 (6 bases). The CDR3 runs 15 residues. The DNA of the CDR3 is TGTGCCACCACCCGGTCTGGACAGCCAACAGATGCGCAGTATTTT. This encodes CATTRSGQPTDAQYF.

This clonotype was observed a handful of times. V and J are TRBV6-6 and TRBJ1-5, with D perhaps TRBD1 (6 bases). Trimming pared 4 bases from V and 0 bases from J, leaving 16 bases between. CDR3 length equals 17 residues. Germline V gene lookup returns CDR1 MNHNY and CDR2 SVGAGI (reference sequence). The CDR3 here is CASSSSDRVYSNQPQHF. Written as DNA, the CDR3 is TGTGCCAGCAGTTCCTCGGACAGAGTTTATAGCAATCAGCCCCAGCATTTT.

V and J are TRBV30 and TRBJ1-1; 9 bases map to TRBD1. Per germline, CDR1 GTSNPN and CDR2 SVGIG (reference sequence). Germline trimming cut 7 bases from V and 6 bases from J; bases unmatched to any gene: 12. This CDR3 has 14 residues. The DNA of the CDR3 is TGTGCCTTCCAGCTGGGACAGGGAACTTCTGAAGCTTTCTTT. Its protein product is CAFQLGQGTSEAFF. Combining the CDR3 with reference TRBV30 and TRBJ1-1 gives the whole variable domain SQTIHQWPATLVQPVGSPLSLECTVEGTSNPNLYWYRQAAGRGLQLLFYSVGIGQISSEVPQNLSASRPQDRQFILSSKKLLLSDSGFYLCAFQLGQGTSEAFFGQGTRLTVV.

In the case of this clonotype: The junction differs from germline at one of its ends, possibly a read error. The V and J genes are TRBV7-8 and TRBJ2-1; D may be TRBD1 or TRBD2 (5 bases each). The length of the CDR3 is 13 residues. The germline V gene encodes CDR1 SGHVS and CDR2 FQNEAQ. The CDR3 DNA sequence: TGTGCCAGCAGCCTAGCTGGGGGACGCGAGCAGTTCTTC. Its protein product is CASSLAGGREQFF.

In nucleotides, the CDR3 is TGTGCCAGCAAGGACACCGGACGGAACACTGAAGCTTTCTTT. It translates to CASKDTGRNTEAFF. The V call is TRBV6-2 or TRBV6-3, the J call TRBJ1-1; TRBD1 might be the D (5 bases). Trimming shortened V by 7 bases and J by 1 base, and 13 bases separated the two germline ends. CDR1 and CDR2 from the germline V gene are MNHEY and SVGEGT. CDR3 size: 14 residues.